This passage covers 23 T cell receptor beta chains from one sample sequenced in a study of shared clonotypes between healthy human individuals. TCRdb's table, derived via immunoSEQ multiplex PCR, lists solely in-frame clones and lacks some. Seen here are roughly 410,000 clones, just over 95% observed once, and the top ten hold less than 0.35%. Material: memory CD8+ T cells sorted from blood. Subset in this sample: CD45RO+ cells pooled with CCR7-negative TemRA cells. Receptors were obtained from a man aged 25-45 years in good health.

V gene TRBV6-1 combines with J gene TRBJ2-7; 10 positions agree with TRBD2. V gave up 6 bases and J gave up 1 base; unmatched junction bases: 6. Per germline, CDR1 MNHNS and CDR2 SASEGT. This CDR3 is 15 amino acids long. This chain's CDR3 is CASRPGTSASYEQYF. CDR3 nucleotides: TGTGCCAGCAGACCCGGGACTAGCGCTTCCTACGAGCAGTACTTC.

V and J are TRBV30 and TRBJ1-2, with D unclear. CDR3 size: 12 residues. V lost 4 bases to trimming and J lost 5 bases, with 11 bases between them. Germline CDR1 is GTSNPN and CDR2 is SVGIG (reference sequence). The CDR3 DNA reads as TGTGCCTGGACTAGAAGGGCATATGGCTACACCTTC. Residues: CAWTRRAYGYTF.

The V gene is TRBV5-1, the J gene TRBJ2-3; 7 bases map to TRBD2. Germline V CDR1 and CDR2: SGHRS, YFSETQ. J gave up 1 base and V 4 bases, and 9 bases lay outside the gene matches. This CDR3 region has 16 residues. CDR3 region: CASSETREWGTDTQYF. CDR3 DNA: TGCGCCAGCAGCGAAACGCGGGAGTGGGGCACAGATACGCAGTATTTT.

The chain couples TRBV27 to TRBJ2-1, with D tentatively TRBD1 (5 bases). This CDR3 contains 14 residues. Germline V lookup: CDR1 MNHEY, CDR2 SMNVEV (reference sequence). V was trimmed by 7 bases and J by 2 bases, leaving 12 bases between them. CDR3 sequence reads: CASTGQGTYNEQFF. CDR3 DNA: TGTGCCAGCACCGGTCAGGGAACCTACAATGAGCAGTTCTTC.

The chain combines TRBV7-9 with TRBJ2-5, with 7 bases matching TRBD1. Germline values: CDR1 SEHNR, CDR2 FQNEAQ (reference sequence). This CDR3 is 16 amino acids long. With 2 bases clipped from V and 2 bases from J, the junction kept 8 bases outside the gene matches. In DNA, the CDR3 is TGTGCCAGCAGCTTAACGGGTCGGGACAGTCAAGAGACCCAGTACTTC. This gives the protein CASSLTGRDSQETQYF.

The chain recombines TRBV19 with TRBJ1-1, with unresolved D. Germline V gives CDR1 LNHDA, CDR2 SQIVND (reference sequence). CDR3 size: 17 residues. V lost 6 bases to trimming and J lost 0 bases, with 20 bases between them. The CDR3 region has the DNA TGTGCCAGTAGCCATTGGTGGGAGGCTCGCATGAACACTGAAGCTTTCTTT. Translated: CASSHWWEARMNTEAFF.

The chain carries TRBV10-3 and TRBJ2-2; TRBD2 matches at 7 bases. The V and J ends lost 6 bases and 4 bases, in that order; junction bases with no gene match: 8. In germline, CDR1 is ENHRY, CDR2 SYGVKD. CDR3 length equals 15 residues. The CDR3 spells CAIRGLAGGTGELFF. CDR3 in DNA: TGTGCCATCAGGGGATTAGCGGGTGGCACCGGGGAGCTGTTTTTT.

The rearrangement joins TRBV4-1 to TRBJ1-1; 9 bases are shared with TRBD1. The CDR3 has 15 residues. V lost 0 bases, J lost 6 bases, and 5 bases stayed unmatched. Germline V gene data show CDR1 as MGHRA and CDR2 as YSYEKL. CDR3 nucleotide sequence: TGCGCCAGCAGCCAAGATCGACAGGGGGATCCTGAAGCTTTCTTT. Its protein product is CASSQDRQGDPEAFF.

The rearrangement uses TRBV29-1 and TRBJ2-1, with 12 bases lining up with TRBD2. The CDR3 is made up of 14 amino acids. Germline assignment: CDR1 SQVTM and CDR2 ANQGSEA. V gave up 2 bases and J gave up 6 bases; unmatched junction bases: 2. The CDR3 region is CSVERTSGINEQFF. CDR3 sequence (DNA): TGCAGCGTTGAAAGGACTAGCGGGATCAATGAGCAGTTCTTC.

The rearrangement joins TRBV13 to TRBJ1-4; tentative D call: TRBD1 (5 bases). CDR1 is PRHDT and CDR2 is FYEKMQ in the germline V gene (reference sequence). The CDR3 extends over 15 amino acids. V gave up 4 bases and J gave up 8 bases, with 17 bases separating them. Written as DNA, the CDR3 is TGTGCCAGCAGCTCGGACACAGTCGGTAGGGAAAAACTGTTTTTT. Its protein is CASSSDTVGREKLFF.

The chain recombines TRBV27 with TRBJ1-1; TRBD1 might be the D (5 bases). CDR3 length: 14 amino acids. Germline V lookup: CDR1 MNHEY, CDR2 SMNVEV (reference sequence). The V and J ends lost 3 bases and 5 bases respectively, with 13 bases between them. CDR3 nucleotides: TGTGCCAGCAGTTTCTGGGGGGGAGGGACTGAAGCTTTCTTT. Its translation: CASSFWGGGTEAFF.

The genes are TRBV25-1 and TRBJ2-3, with 8 bases aligning to TRBD1. The V segment lost 8 bases and the J segment 3 bases; nucleotides outside the gene matches: 7. The CDR3 covers 14 residues. CDR1 is MGHDK and CDR2 is SYGVNS in the germline V gene. CDR3: CASQRTGSTDTQYF. In DNA form, the CDR3 reads TGTGCCAGCCAGAGGACAGGGAGTACAGATACGCAGTATTTT.

This rearrangement joins TRBV4-1 to TRBJ1-2; D gene uncertain. The CDR3 contains 13 residues. Between the trimmed V and J ends, which lost 0 bases and 4 bases, there was a span of 6 bases. The germline gives CDR1 MGHRA, CDR2 YSYEKL. CDR3 sequence (DNA): TGCGCCAGCAGCCAAGACAGGCGCTATGGCTACACCTTC. Its translation: CASSQDRRYGYTF.

The chain has TRBV11-2 and TRBJ2-7; D gene unclear. Germline V lookup: CDR1 SGHAT, CDR2 FQNNGV. This CDR3 contains 14 residues. V was clipped by 5 bases and J by 2 bases, with 13 bases between them. The CDR3 nucleotides read TGTGCCAGCAGCCCCCTGGCCAGGCCCTACGAGCAGTACTTC. Protein product: CASSPLARPYEQYF.

The V gene is TRBV28, the J gene TRBJ1-1, with TRBD1 as a possible D gene (6 bases). V lost 6 bases and J lost 11, with 19 bases in between. The germline V gene encodes CDR1 MDHEN and CDR2 SYDVKM. This CDR3 is 13 amino acids long. This chain's CDR3 is CASRRELRGRAFF. CDR3 bases: TGTGCCAGCAGACGCGAGCTCCGGGGGCGCGCTTTCTTT.

This chain joins TRBV11-2 and TRBJ2-3, with D possibly being TRBD1 (6 bases). The V gene's germline CDR1 is SGHAT and CDR2 FQNNGV. CDR3 length: 15 amino acids. V was shortened by 1 base and J by 4 bases, with 12 bases between the two germline ends. In nucleotides, the CDR3 is TGTGCCAGCAGCTTAGTACAGGGTCCCCCAGATACGCAGTATTTT. This sequence encodes CASSLVQGPPDTQYF. The whole variable domain, remainder taken from reference TRBV11-2 and TRBJ2-3, is EAGVAQSPRYKIIEKRQSVAFWCNPISGHATLYWYQQILGQGPKLLIQFQNNGVVDDSQLPKDRFSAERLKGVDSTLKIQPAKLEDSAVYLCASSLVQGPPDTQYFGPGTRLTVL.

This clone showed up just a few times. The chain is built from TRBV6-6 and TRBJ2-7; D possibly corresponds to TRBD1 (5 bases). Per germline, CDR1 MNHNY and CDR2 SVGAGI (reference sequence). The CDR3 totals 11 residues. V was pared by 2 bases and J by 6 bases, with 5 bases between. CDR3: CASSYRGEQYF. The DNA for the CDR3 is TGTGCCAGCAGTTACAGGGGCGAGCAGTACTTC.

The chain links TRBV19 to TRBJ1-2, with unresolved D. The V end was cut by 8 bases, the J end by 2 bases, with 18 bases between. The CDR3 runs 15 residues. Germline V gives CDR1 LNHDA, CDR2 SQIVND (reference sequence). The DNA of the CDR3 is TGTGCCAGTGGTGTTCTTCAGGTTCCCAACTATGGCTACACCTTC. Protein product: CASGVLQVPNYGYTF.

This clone appeared once. The chain uses TRBV27 and TRBJ2-1; tentative D call: TRBD1 (7 bases). CDR1 and CDR2 from the germline V gene are MNHEY and SMNVEV (reference sequence). V was cut by 1 base and J by 7 bases, with 14 bases left in between. This CDR3 is 15 amino acids long. CDR3 bases: TGTGCCAGCAGTTTATTAACGACAGGGAGGAATGAGCAGTTCTTC. Translation gives CASSLLTTGRNEQFF.

The chain joins TRBV6-6 to TRBJ2-7; D is unresolved. Trimming took off 7 bases at V and 6 bases at J, with 16 bases between the two ends. The CDR3 has 13 residues. Germline V gives CDR1 MNHNY, CDR2 SVGAGI (reference sequence). CDR3 sequence (DNA): TGTGCCAGCACCCACACTACACGTCGCGAGCAGTACTTC. Translation: CASTHTTRREQYF.

Only one count was recorded for this clone. V and J are TRBV16 and TRBJ1-2; D unclear. V shed 0 bases and J shed 9 bases, with 14 bases lying between them. The germline V gene has CDR1 KGHSY and CDR2 FQNENV. The CDR3 has 14 amino acids. The CDR3 DNA reads TGTGCCAGCAGCCAATCACAGTATCCTCTATGCTACACCTTC. Translated, it gives CASSQSQYPLCYTF.

The chain links TRBV19 to TRBJ1-2; D is ambiguous. The CDR3 is 15 residues long. V dropped 2 bases and J dropped 4 bases, with 14 bases sitting between them. Germline values: CDR1 LNHDA, CDR2 SQIVND (reference sequence). CDR3 loop: CASSIQPQAFYGYTF. The CDR3 DNA reads as TGTGCCAGTAGTATACAACCTCAGGCCTTCTATGGCTACACCTTC.

The chain combines TRBV30 with TRBJ1-4; TRBD1 aligns across 7 bases. Germline CDR1 is GTSNPN and CDR2 is SVGIG (reference sequence). The trim removed 3 bases at V and 3 bases at J, leaving 10 bases unmatched. The length of the CDR3 is 16 residues. The CDR3 loop reads CAWRPTGWYSNEKLFF. The DNA for the CDR3 is TGTGCCTGGAGGCCGACAGGGTGGTATTCTAATGAAAAACTGTTTTTT.